Presented here are 24 T cell receptor beta chains from one specimen sequenced in a study of blood T cell repertoires in COVID-19. Sequenced by immunoSEQ multiplex PCR; TCRdb stores in-frame clones only, minus some. The sample contains about 440,000 clones, roughly 88% of which appear only once. Material: peripheral blood. The receptor source for this set is a woman in her forties or fifties with COVID-19, enrolled during active disease.

The J gene is TRBJ2-2, the V gene TRBV28; D is ambiguous. The germline V gene encodes CDR1 MDHEN and CDR2 SYDVKM. CDR3 length: 13 residues. The V gene lost 6 bases and the J gene lost 3 bases, with 8 bases spanning the gap. CDR3 region: CASRKDYTGELFF. In DNA form, the CDR3 reads TGTGCCAGCAGAAAAGACTACACCGGGGAGCTGTTTTTT.

This chain connects TRBV12-5 to TRBJ2-1; 7 bases map to TRBD1. The germline V gene has CDR1 LGHNT and CDR2 FRNRAP. V dropped 3 bases and J dropped 12; count of bases not matched to a gene: 11. The CDR3 sequence is 14 residues long. This CDR3 is CASGLGTDSYGQFF. CDR3 bases: TGTGCTAGTGGTTTAGGGACAGATTCATATGGGCAGTTCTTC.

This chain connects TRBV19 to TRBJ1-3, with D hard to call. Germline CDR1 reads LNHDA; CDR2 reads SQIVND (reference sequence). V was pared by 7 bases and J by 4 bases, with 14 bases between. The CDR3 runs 14 residues. The CDR3 nucleotides are TGTGCCAGTATTTCCAGGTATCCGGGAAACACCATATATTTT. This codes for CASISRYPGNTIYF.

This clone was seen only once. The rearrangement links TRBV6-5 to TRBJ1-1, with D possibly TRBD1 on 6 matching bases. Germline V gene sequence: CDR1 MNHEY, CDR2 SVGAGI. Trimming removed 6 bases from V and 1 base from J, with 9 bases in between. The CDR3 totals 13 residues. The CDR3 protein is CASREDRNTEAFF. The CDR3 bases are TGTGCCAGCAGGGAGGACAGGAACACTGAAGCTTTCTTT.

The chain is built from TRBV21-1 and TRBJ2-7; the tabulated D call, TRBD1, remains unverified against the DNA. TRBV21-1 is marked as a pseudogene. The CDR3 covers 14 residues. In DNA form, the CDR3 reads TGTGCCAGCAGCAAAGGGGGCAGGGACTACGAGCAGTACTTC. As protein: CASSKGGRDYEQYF.

DNA of the CDR3: TGTGCCAGCAGTTACCGAGGGAGGGGCGGAAAACTGTTTTTT. Translation gives CASSYRGRGGKLFF. V gene TRBV6-2 or TRBV6-3 combines with J gene TRBJ1-4, with TRBD1 as a possible D gene (5 bases). Per the germline V gene, CDR1 is MNHEY and CDR2 is SVGEGT. The CDR3 length is 14 residues. V lost 2 bases and J 10 bases, leaving 14 bases between the germline ends.

The chain links TRBV30 to TRBJ1-6; 7 nucleotides align to TRBD1. The CDR3 runs 13 residues. Looked up from germline, CDR1 is GTSNPN and CDR2 is SVGIG (reference sequence). V was pared by 5 bases and J by 8 bases, with 6 bases of the junction left unmatched. The CDR3 reads CAWAGTEDSPLHF. As DNA, the CDR3 is TGTGCCTGGGCAGGGACAGAAGATTCACCCCTCCACTTT.

This rearrangement joins TRBV28 to TRBJ1-6; D is perhaps TRBD1 (5 bases). Trimming stripped 5 bases from V and 3 bases from J, with 17 bases between. This CDR3 is 17 amino acids long. The germline gives CDR1 MDHEN, CDR2 SYDVKM. The CDR3 nucleotides are TGTGCCAGCAGTACCCGGGGGTCCGGGGGCTATAATTCACCCCTCCACTTT. Translating it yields CASSTRGSGGYNSPLHF.

The chain carries TRBV9 and TRBJ1-6; no clear D gene. Trimming left V 8 bases short and J 9 bases short, with 9 bases between. Germline lookup yields CDR1 SGDLS and CDR2 YYNGEE. This CDR3 is built from 11 residues. CDR3 in amino acids: CARRGSSPLHF. CDR3 bases: TGTGCCAGGAGAGGCAGTTCACCCCTCCACTTT.

The chain links TRBV5-4 to TRBJ2-7, with TRBD2 matching 14 bases. CDR1 is SGHNT, CDR2 YYREEE, per germline (reference sequence). V gave up 3 bases and J gave up 0 bases; unmatched junction bases: 8. The CDR3 spans 18 residues. CDR3 sequence (DNA): TGTGCCAGCAGCTCCCAAGGACTAGCGGGGGGAAGCTCCTACGAGCAGTACTTC. It is translated as CASSSQGLAGGSSYEQYF.

CDR3 DNA: TGTGCCAGCAGCCAATGGGAGGGGCAAGAGACCCAGTACTTC. Residues: CASSQWEGQETQYF. This chain uses TRBV14 with TRBJ2-5; 7 bases map to TRBD2. Trimming took 2 bases from V and 2 from J; bases not matched to a gene: 2. Germline CDR1 SGHDN, CDR2 FVKESK. The CDR3 is 14 amino acids.

The chain links TRBV2 to TRBJ1-5; 9 positions match TRBD1. V gave up 7 bases and J gave up 2 bases; unmatched junction bases: 6. From germline, CDR1 is SNHLY and CDR2 FYNNEI. The CDR3 runs 15 residues. CDR3 amino acids: CASNFGTGRNQPQHF. Written as DNA, the CDR3 is TGTGCCAGCAACTTCGGGACAGGGCGCAATCAGCCCCAGCATTTT.

The chain couples TRBV7-9 to TRBJ1-2, with 7 nucleotides matching TRBD1. Germline V gene data show CDR1 as SEHNR and CDR2 as FQNEAQ (reference sequence). V lost 0 bases, J lost 1 base, and 5 bases stayed unmatched. There are 16 residues in the CDR3. The CDR3 region is CASSLAGGQSNYGYTF. The CDR3 DNA is TGTGCCAGCAGCTTAGCGGGGGGACAGAGTAACTATGGCTACACCTTC.

This clone was counted a single time. This chain joins TRBV2 and TRBJ2-7; D gene unclear. V lost 2 bases and J lost 1, with 6 bases in between. The CDR3 has 13 residues. Germline values: CDR1 SNHLY, CDR2 FYNNEI. The CDR3 nucleotides read TGTGCCAGCAGTGAAATCAGATCCTACGAGCAGTACTTC. Protein sequence: CASSEIRSYEQYF.

The J gene is TRBJ1-3, the V gene TRBV10-3; no firm D call. The germline V gene has CDR1 ENHRY and CDR2 SYGVKD. The CDR3 extends over 12 amino acids. The germline V and J ends were trimmed by 4 bases and 3 bases, with 4 bases remaining between them. CDR3 bases: TGTGCCATCAGTGGCGGTGGAAACACCATATATTTT. Translating it yields CAISGGGNTIYF.

In its sample, this clone was seen a few times. The rearrangement joins TRBV20-1 to TRBJ1-4, with D possibly being TRBD1 (5 bases). The germline gives CDR1 DFQATT, CDR2 SNEGSKA (reference sequence). CDR3 length: 13 residues. The V gene lost 3 bases and the J gene lost 1 base, with 6 bases spanning the gap. CDR3 protein: CSASRGTNEKLFF. In DNA form, the CDR3 reads TGCAGTGCTAGTAGGGGAACTAATGAAAAACTGTTTTTT.

This chain links TRBV19 with TRBJ2-6, with 10 bases that match TRBD1. V gave up 6 bases and J gave up 1 base; unmatched junction bases: 9. Germline CDR1 LNHDA, CDR2 SQIVND (reference sequence). This CDR3 comprises 18 residues. The CDR3 protein is CASRRQDRGTSGANVLTF. DNA of the CDR3: TGTGCCAGTAGGCGGCAGGACAGGGGGACATCTGGGGCCAACGTCCTGACTTTC.

V gene TRBV6-5 combines with J gene TRBJ1-2; D perhaps matches TRBD1 (6 bases). Germline lookup yields CDR1 MNHEY and CDR2 SVGAGI. The ends were cut back, 8 bases at V and 3 bases at J, with 19 bases in the middle. The CDR3 extends over 15 amino acids. CDR3 amino acids: CASRGAQGAYYGYTF. DNA for the CDR3: TGTGCCAGCCGGGGGGCGCAGGGTGCCTACTATGGCTACACCTTC.

The rearrangement links TRBV2 to TRBJ2-7, with D unclear. Trimming took 5 bases from V and 4 from J, leaving 6 bases between them. This CDR3 contains 11 residues. CDR1 is SNHLY and CDR2 is FYNNEI in the germline V gene. The CDR3 sequence: CASSLEYEQYF. The CDR3 nucleotides read TGTGCCAGCAGTCTCGAGTACGAGCAGTACTTC.

The V gene is TRBV9, the J gene TRBJ2-6; D gene uncertain. The length of the CDR3 is 17 residues. V dropped 0 bases and J dropped 3 bases, with 13 bases sitting between them. Germline CDR1 is SGDLS and CDR2 is YYNGEE. CDR3 DNA sequence: TGTGCCAGCAGCGTAGCTCAGAAGACTGGTGGGGCCAACGTCCTGACTTTC. This gives the protein CASSVAQKTGGANVLTF.

Here the CDR3 DNA reads TGTGCCACCAGCAGAGACGCGACAGGGGGTACTGAAGCTTTCTTT. Amino acids: CATSRDATGGTEAFF. The chain couples TRBV15 to TRBJ1-1; the match to TRBD1 covers 9 bases. The CDR3 totals 15 residues. The ends lost 0 bases at V and 5 bases at J; junction bases unmatched: 4. The germline V gene encodes CDR1 LNHNV and CDR2 YYDKDF (reference sequence).

The gene calls are TRBV4-2 and TRBJ2-1; TRBD2 is a possible D gene (6 bases). The germline gives CDR1 LGHNA, CDR2 YNFKEQ. V lost 1 base and J 4 bases, leaving 14 bases between the germline ends. The CDR3 length is 16 residues. The CDR3 loop is CASSQVGGEKYNEQFF. CDR3 DNA: TGTGCCAGCAGCCAAGTAGGAGGGGAAAAGTACAATGAGCAGTTCTTC.

This clone was seen just once. J is TRBJ1-1 and V is TRBV3-1 (or the pseudogene TRBV3-2); D is unresolved. The CDR3 totals 15 residues. Deletions cut 0 bases from V and 1 base from J, with 9 bases between. Germline CDR1 is LGHDT and CDR2 is YNNKEL (reference sequence). This CDR3 reads CASSQDWAGNTEAFF. CDR3 bases: TGTGCCAGCAGCCAAGACTGGGCGGGGAACACTGAAGCTTTCTTT.

The chain employs TRBV5-1 and TRBJ2-1, with a weak D call TRBD2 (5 bases). CDR3 length: 14 residues. CDR1 and CDR2 (germline): SGHRS, YFSETQ. The V and J ends lost 8 bases and 3 bases respectively, with 15 bases between them. The CDR3, as DNA: TGCGCCAGTCACGCAAGCCGGGACTACAATGAGCAGTTCTTC. This translates into CASHASRDYNEQFF.